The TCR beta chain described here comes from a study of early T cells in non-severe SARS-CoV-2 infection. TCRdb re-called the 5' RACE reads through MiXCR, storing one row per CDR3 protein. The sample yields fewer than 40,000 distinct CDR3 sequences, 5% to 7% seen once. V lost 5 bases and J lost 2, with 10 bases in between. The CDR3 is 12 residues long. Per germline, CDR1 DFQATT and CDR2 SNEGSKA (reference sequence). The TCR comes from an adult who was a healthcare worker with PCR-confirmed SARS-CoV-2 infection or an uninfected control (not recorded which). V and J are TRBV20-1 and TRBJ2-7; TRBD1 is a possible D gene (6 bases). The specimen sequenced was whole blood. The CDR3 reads CSARRQAYEQYF. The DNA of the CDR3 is TGCAGTGCTCGGCGACAGGCCTACGAGCAGTACTTC.